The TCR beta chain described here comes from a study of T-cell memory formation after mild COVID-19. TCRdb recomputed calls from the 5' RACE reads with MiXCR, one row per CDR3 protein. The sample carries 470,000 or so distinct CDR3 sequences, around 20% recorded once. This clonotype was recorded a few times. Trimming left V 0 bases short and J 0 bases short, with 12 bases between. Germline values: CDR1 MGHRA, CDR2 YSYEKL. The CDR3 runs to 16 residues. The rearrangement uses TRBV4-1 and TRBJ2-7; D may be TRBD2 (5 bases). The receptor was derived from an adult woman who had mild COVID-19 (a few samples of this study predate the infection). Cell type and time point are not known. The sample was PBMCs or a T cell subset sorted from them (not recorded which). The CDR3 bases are TGCGCCAGCAGCCAAGATCCCGGGGTGCCCTCCTACGAGCAGTACTTC. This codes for CASSQDPGVPSYEQYF.